This T cell receptor (beta chain) was sequenced for a study of T cell repertoires in cytomegalovirus infection. Study-level background: Both CMV infection and a matching HLA type were indicated by public TCR beta signatures. Study-level results: HLA-C-restricted CMV-specific TCR beta clonotypes were dominant in the ex vivo response. Summed frequency of shared TCR beta families picked out CMV carriers who also had the relevant HLA.

This clonotype appeared many times. Its specificity is unknown. J gave up 5 bases and V 6 bases, and 14 bases lay outside the gene matches. The CDR3 is made up of 18 amino acids. TCRdb analysed the reads with MiXCR anew, one entry per CDR3 protein. The sample includes around 260,000 distinct CDR3 sequences, approximately 9.2% seen only once; the top ten take approximately 16%. The chain recombines TRBV12-3 or TRBV12-4 with TRBJ2-5; TRBD2 matches at 14 bases. What was sequenced was PBMCs. This receptor was taken from a human donor in good health (CMV status not recorded). Some clones in this sample may be carry-over from other donors' samples. For the CDR3, the DNA is TGTGCCAGCAGACCCCGACTAGCGGGGGGGAAGATGTTGGAGACCCAGTACTTC. Protein: CASRPRLAGGKMLETQYF.